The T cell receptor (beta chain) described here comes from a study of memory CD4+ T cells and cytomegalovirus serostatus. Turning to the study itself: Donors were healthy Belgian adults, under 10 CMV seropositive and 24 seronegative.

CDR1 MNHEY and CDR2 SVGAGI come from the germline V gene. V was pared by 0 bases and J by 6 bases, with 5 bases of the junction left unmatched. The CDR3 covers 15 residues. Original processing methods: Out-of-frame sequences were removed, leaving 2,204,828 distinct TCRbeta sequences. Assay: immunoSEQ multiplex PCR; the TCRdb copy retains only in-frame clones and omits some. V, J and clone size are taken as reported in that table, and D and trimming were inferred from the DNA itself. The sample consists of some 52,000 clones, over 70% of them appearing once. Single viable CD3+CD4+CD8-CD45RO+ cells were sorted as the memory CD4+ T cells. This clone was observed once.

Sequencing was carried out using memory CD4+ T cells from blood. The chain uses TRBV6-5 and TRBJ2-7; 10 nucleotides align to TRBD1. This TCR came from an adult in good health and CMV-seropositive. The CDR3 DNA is TGTGCCAGCAGTTACTCTCGACAGGGGGCGCGCGAGCAGTACTTC. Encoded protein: CASSYSRQGAREQYF.